A single sample gave rise to the 10 T cell receptor beta chains below, sequenced in a study of T cells in Graves' hyperthyroidism and ophthalmopathy. Amplification of TCR beta CDR3 regions used RNA as the template. During a first-round RT-PCR of the TCR CDR3, the HTBI primer set was used. TCRdb reprocessed the multiplex PCR reads with MiXCR, giving one entry per CDR3 protein. The sample contains 200,000 to 250,000 distinct CDR3 sequences, approximately 23% of which appear only once. The material sequenced was blood. These receptors all stem from a woman aged 40 to 50 with Graves' ophthalmopathy.

The table lists this clonotype with many counts. V and J are TRBV10-3 and TRBJ1-2; 7 positions match TRBD1. From germline, CDR1 is ENHRY and CDR2 SYGVKD. The V segment lost 3 bases and the J segment 1 base; nucleotides outside the gene matches: 5. This CDR3 comprises 15 residues. This chain's CDR3 is CAISEPGQSNYGYTF. The CDR3, as DNA: TGTGCCATCAGTGAACCGGGACAGAGTAACTATGGCTACACCTTC.

The rearrangement uses TRBV30 and TRBJ1-5, with D possibly being TRBD1 (5 bases). Germline V CDR1 and CDR2: GTSNPN, SVGIG (reference sequence). The CDR3 runs to 13 residues. With 4 bases removed from V and 5 bases from J, the gap between germline ends came to 12 bases. Written as DNA, the CDR3 is TGTGCCTGGAACGACAGAGTTGATCAGCCCCAGCATTTT. It codes for CAWNDRVDQPQHF.

This clonotype was seen many times. This chain joins TRBV20-1 and TRBJ2-2; no clear D. The germline V and J ends were trimmed by 6 bases and 0 bases, with 14 bases remaining between them. Germline V gene sequence: CDR1 DFQATT, CDR2 SNEGSKA (reference sequence). This CDR3 is 15 amino acids long. The CDR3 sequence is CSALHSFSNTGELFF. CDR3 DNA sequence: TGCAGTGCCCTCCACAGCTTCTCGAACACCGGGGAGCTGTTTTTT.

The V and J genes are TRBV6-2 or TRBV6-3 and TRBJ2-5; 7 bases fit TRBD1. Germline CDR1 is MNHEY and CDR2 is SVGEGT. Losses at the gene ends were 4 bases for V and 5 bases for J; bases not matched to a gene: 13. The CDR3 sequence is 16 residues long. CDR3 region: CASSSHLRQGIETQYF. CDR3 bases: TGTGCCAGCAGTTCCCACCTAAGACAGGGTATTGAGACCCAGTACTTC.

This clonotype was recorded at least ten times. The chain recombines TRBV12-3 or TRBV12-4 with TRBJ2-7; D is possibly TRBD1 or TRBD2 (6 bases each). Trimming took off 6 bases at V and 4 bases at J, with 16 bases between the two ends. The CDR3 is made up of 14 amino acids. CDR3 nucleotide sequence: TGTGCCAGCAGCGGTGGGGGGCAGTTTTACGAGCAGTACTTC. Protein: CASSGGGQFYEQYF.

This clonotype was observed many times. The rearrangement joins TRBV7-9 to TRBJ1-1, with D tentatively TRBD1 (5 bases). The germline V gene has CDR1 SEHNR and CDR2 FQNEAQ (reference sequence). V was shortened by 0 bases and J by 4 bases, with 9 bases between the two germline ends. The CDR3 extends over 14 amino acids. The CDR3 loop reads CASSLASGGTEAFF. The CDR3 region has the DNA TGTGCCAGCAGCTTAGCGTCGGGGGGCACTGAAGCTTTCTTT.

The chain links TRBV7-3 to TRBJ2-2, with TRBD1 as a possible D gene (6 bases). V was clipped by 6 bases and J by 5 bases, with 13 bases between them. Germline values: CDR1 SGHTA, CDR2 FQGTGA. The CDR3 contains 14 residues. The CDR3: CASRRPGETGELFF. CDR3 in DNA: TGTGCCAGCAGACGCCCAGGGGAAACCGGGGAGCTGTTTTTT.

This clonotype was recorded at least ten times. This rearrangement joins TRBV7-2 to TRBJ1-2; D perhaps matches TRBD1 (6 bases). With 5 bases removed from V and 8 bases from J, the gap between germline ends came to 21 bases. This CDR3 region has 15 residues. Germline CDR1 SGHTA, CDR2 FQGNSA. CDR3 amino acids: CASSVTTGTRQGYTF. The DNA for the CDR3 is TGTGCCAGCAGCGTTACGACCGGGACACGTCAGGGCTACACCTTC.

This clonotype was seen repeatedly, ten times or more. The V and J genes are TRBV10-3 and TRBJ2-5; 11 positions match TRBD2. This CDR3 region has 16 residues. Per the germline V gene, CDR1 is ENHRY and CDR2 is SYGVKD. With V trimmed by 4 bases and J by 4 bases, 8 bases remained unmatched. The DNA for the CDR3 is TGTGCCATCAGTGCGGGGACTAGCGGAGACGGAGAGACCCAGTACTTC. Translation gives CAISAGTSGDGETQYF.

This clonotype was counted many times. This chain uses TRBV28 with TRBJ2-7; D gene uncertain. Germline V gene data show CDR1 as MDHEN and CDR2 as SYDVKM. The V end was cut by 6 bases, the J end by 2 bases, with 11 bases between. The CDR3 runs 13 residues. The CDR3 reads CASRGSLTYEQYF. The CDR3 DNA sequence: TGTGCCAGCAGAGGGTCGCTGACCTACGAGCAGTACTTC.